This TCR beta chain was sequenced in a study of CXCR3-negative and CXCR3-positive naive CD8 T cells. The CDR3 extends over 12 amino acids. CDR1 and CDR2 (germline): SGHNT, YYREEE (reference sequence). With UMI labels, 5' RACE was used to prepare the TRB cDNA libraries. TCRdb re-called the 5' RACE reads and gives one entry per CDR3 protein, without DNA. This sample's clone table lists around 60,000 distinct CDR3 sequences. The source is a human donor in good health. Some clones in this sample may be carry-over from other donors' samples. The sequenced sample was naive CXCR3- CD8+ T cells from blood. Subset here: CD45RO-CCR7+CD27+CD95- naive CD8+ T cells lacking CXCR3 (TNR3-). The rearrangement joins TRBV5-4 to TRBJ2-2. The CDR3 loop reads CASSPTTGELFF.